Reported below is one T cell receptor (beta chain). What it binds is not known. The data are from a study of monozygotic twins with inflammatory bowel disease. Overall study results and limits: Versus healthy twins, IBD patients showed fewer clonotypes shared with others, especially with disease activity.

TCRdb reanalyzed the 5' RACE reads and collapses them to one entry per CDR3 protein, without DNA. Recorded for this sample: hundreds of thousands of distinct CDR3 sequences. The CDR3 runs 14 residues. Looked up from germline, CDR1 is LNHDA and CDR2 is SQIVND (reference sequence). Source material: blood. This chain connects TRBV19 to TRBJ1-5; with no DNA, the TCRdb D assignment of TRBD1 cannot be verified. The clonotype originates from a human donor with ulcerative colitis or Crohn's disease, or a healthy co-twin of an affected twin (not recorded which). This chain's CDR3 is CASQDRGRNQPQHF.